Shown below are 26 T cell receptor beta chains from a single sample sequenced in a study of blood T cell repertoires in COVID-19. Measured with immunoSEQ multiplex PCR; TCRdb has only the in-frame clones, and not every one. The data hold about 410,000 clones, with around nine tenths observed a single time. Sequenced sample: peripheral blood. These TCRs come from a middle-aged woman with COVID-19, enrolled during active disease.

J is TRBJ1-4 and V is TRBV5-8; TRBD1 aligns across 7 bases. With V trimmed by 2 bases and J by 4 bases, 5 bases remained unmatched. Germline V CDR1 and CDR2: SGHTS, YDEGEE. This CDR3 region has 15 residues. In DNA, the CDR3 is TGTGCCAGCAGCTTACCAGGGGGAATTAATGAAAAACTGTTTTTT. Its translation: CASSLPGGINEKLFF. Full variable domain (rest looked up from reference TRBV5-8 and TRBJ1-4): EAGVTQSPTHLIKTRGQQATLRCSPISGHTSVYWYQQALGLGLQFLLWYDEGEERNRGNFPPRFSGRQFPNYSSELNVNALELEDSALYLCASSLPGGINEKLFFGSGTQLSVL.

The CDR3 sequence: CASSLGLAGGRSYEQYF. CDR3 coding DNA: TGTGCCAGCAGCTTAGGGCTAGCGGGAGGGAGGTCCTACGAGCAGTACTTC. V gene TRBV7-2 combines with J gene TRBJ2-7; 12 positions match TRBD2. This CDR3 has 17 residues. The J segment lost 1 base and the V segment lost 1 base, leaving 5 bases of the junction unmatched. Germline lookup yields CDR1 SGHTA and CDR2 FQGNSA.

The chain uses TRBV19 and TRBJ1-5; D is ambiguous. V was trimmed by 6 bases and J by 1 base, leaving 13 bases between them. CDR3 size: 15 residues. Per germline, CDR1 LNHDA and CDR2 SQIVND (reference sequence). The CDR3 DNA follows: TGTGCCAGTAGACTGTTTGACACAAGCAATCAGCCCCAGCATTTT. Its translation is CASRLFDTSNQPQHF.

J is TRBJ2-7 and V is TRBV27, with a tentative D call TRBD1 (5 bases). The CDR3 contains 16 residues. The V gene lost 5 bases and the J gene lost 6 bases, with 23 bases spanning the gap. Germline V gene data show CDR1 as MNHEY and CDR2 as SMNVEV (reference sequence). The CDR3 DNA is TGTGCCAGCAGTCCGCAGGGCCCCCAACAGTATTCCGAGCAGTACTTC. Protein product: CASSPQGPQQYSEQYF.

V is TRBV27 and J is TRBJ1-1; 8 bases are a match to TRBD1. This CDR3 has 18 residues. V lost 5 bases, J lost 0 bases, and 14 bases stayed unmatched. CDR1 MNHEY and CDR2 SMNVEV come from the germline V gene (reference sequence). CDR3 sequence reads: CASSPTGTGASMNTEAFF. CDR3 DNA: TGTGCCAGCAGTCCAACCGGGACAGGAGCCTCAATGAACACTGAAGCTTTCTTT.

This sequence joins TRBV7-3 and TRBJ1-6; tentatively, D is TRBD1 (5 bases). Germline V gives CDR1 SGHTA, CDR2 FQGTGA. V was cut by 1 base and J by 3 bases, with 10 bases left in between. CDR3 length: 16 residues. CDR3 DNA sequence: TGTGCCAGCAGCTTAATCGGGGGGGACTATAATTCACCCCTCCACTTT. Translation gives CASSLIGGDYNSPLHF.

The J gene is TRBJ1-1, the V gene TRBV27; D gene ambiguous. The V end was cut by 0 bases, the J end by 3 bases, with 5 bases between. This CDR3 contains 13 residues. The germline V gene encodes CDR1 MNHEY and CDR2 SMNVEV (reference sequence). As DNA, the CDR3 is TGTGCCAGCAGTTTATCGGCGGACACTGAAGCTTTCTTT. Protein product: CASSLSADTEAFF.

This clone was seen more than once but under ten times. This CDR3 reads CASSYYRGADYGYTF. The CDR3 nucleotides are TGTGCCAGCAGTTACTACAGGGGGGCGGACTATGGCTACACCTTC. The rearrangement uses TRBV6-5 and TRBJ1-2; 8 bases map to TRBD1. The CDR3 contains 15 residues. The J segment lost 3 bases and the V segment lost 1 base, leaving 4 bases of the junction unmatched. In germline, CDR1 is MNHEY, CDR2 SVGAGI.

The chain carries TRBV30 and TRBJ2-3; TRBD2 matches at 9 bases. Losses at the gene ends were 1 base for V and 6 bases for J; bases not matched to a gene: 8. Germline V gives CDR1 GTSNPN, CDR2 SVGIG (reference sequence). This CDR3 region has 15 residues. In DNA, the CDR3 is TGTGCCTGGAGTGCGGCGGGGGGGCCCCGGGATACGCAGTATTTT. Translation: CAWSAAGGPRDTQYF.

The chain couples TRBV27 to TRBJ1-5, with TRBD1 identical over 7 bases. V gave up 6 bases and J gave up 6 bases; unmatched junction bases: 8. CDR3 length: 14 residues. Germline V gives CDR1 MNHEY, CDR2 SMNVEV (reference sequence). The CDR3, as DNA: TGTGCCAGCAGACAGACAGGGCTGGCTCAGCCCCAGCATTTT. This sequence encodes CASRQTGLAQPQHF.

The chain carries TRBV11-3 and TRBJ2-1; tentative D call: TRBD1 (6 bases). V was clipped by 5 bases and J by 3 bases, with 8 bases between them. The CDR3 spans 13 residues. Germline CDR1 reads SGHNT; CDR2 reads YENEEA. CDR3: CASSGQYYNEQFF. The CDR3 coding sequence is TGTGCCAGCAGCGGACAGTACTACAATGAGCAGTTCTTC.

The chain joins TRBV6-5 to TRBJ2-5, with 12 bases identical to TRBD1. The CDR3 runs 15 residues. Germline values: CDR1 MNHEY, CDR2 SVGAGI. V lost 3 bases to trimming and J lost 4 bases; unmatched junction nucleotides: 3. In DNA form, the CDR3 reads TGTGCCAGCAGTTATCGGGACAGGGGGCCAGAGACCCAGTACTTC. Translating gives CASSYRDRGPETQYF.

This clone was recorded once. The CDR3 spells CASSLGSLDTGELFF. CDR3 bases: TGTGCCAGCAGCCTCGGGTCGCTCGACACCGGGGAGCTGTTTTTT. The V and J genes are TRBV11-3 and TRBJ2-2; D unresolved. Germline V lookup: CDR1 SGHNT, CDR2 YENEEA. Trimming took 5 bases from V and 3 from J, leaving 13 bases between them. The CDR3 covers 15 residues.

The J gene is TRBJ1-2, the V gene TRBV7-2; tentatively, D is TRBD1 (5 bases). V was clipped by 0 bases and J by 4 bases, with 12 bases between them. The CDR3 sequence is 15 residues long. The germline V gene encodes CDR1 SGHTA and CDR2 FQGNSA. The CDR3 loop reads CASSLAALGGYGYTF. CDR3 bases: TGTGCCAGCAGCTTAGCTGCCCTGGGGGGCTATGGCTACACCTTC.

The chain carries TRBV11-2 and TRBJ2-5; 9 bases line up with TRBD2. CDR3 size: 14 residues. The ends lost 3 bases at V and 10 bases at J; junction bases unmatched: 9. Germline lookup yields CDR1 SGHAT and CDR2 FQNNGV. CDR3 sequence reads: CASSFNSGGADQYF. Written as DNA, the CDR3 is TGTGCCAGCAGCTTTAATAGCGGGGGAGCGGACCAGTACTTC.

CDR3 residues: CASSMEGVISQPQHF. The CDR3 DNA follows: TGTGCCAGTAGTATGGAAGGGGTTATATCCCAGCCCCAGCATTTT. This chain uses TRBV19 with TRBJ1-5, with D possibly matching TRBD1 (5 bases). The V end lost 3 bases, the J end lost 7 bases, and 16 bases lay between the germline ends. This CDR3 is built from 15 residues. CDR1 and CDR2 from the germline V gene are LNHDA and SQIVND (reference sequence).

A single count supports this clone. This chain connects TRBV27 to TRBJ2-1; perhaps TRBD1 as D (5 bases). Germline V CDR1 and CDR2: MNHEY, SMNVEV (reference sequence). The CDR3 is 17 amino acids. V was cut by 4 bases and J by 5 bases, with 21 bases left in between. As DNA, the CDR3 is TGTGCCAGCAGTTCAATTGTCGGCCCTGGGGCGAACAATGAGCAGTTCTTC. It codes for CASSSIVGPGANNEQFF.

The chain joins TRBV3-1 (or the pseudogene TRBV3-2) to TRBJ1-3, with 9 nucleotides matching TRBD1. V was clipped by 4 bases and J by 0 bases; unmatched bases: 4. CDR3 length equals 16 residues. Germline V gives CDR1 LGHDT, CDR2 YNNKEL (reference sequence). CDR3 DNA: TGTGCCAGCAGCCGAGTACAGGGGGCCTCTGGAAACACCATATATTTT. Translating it yields CASSRVQGASGNTIYF.

The chain couples TRBV7-9 to TRBJ2-2, with D possibly being TRBD1 (5 bases). CDR3 length equals 15 residues. Germline CDR1 and CDR2: SEHNR and FQNEAQ (reference sequence). V lost 2 bases and J lost 6, with 13 bases in between. CDR3 sequence reads: CASSLQRRGSGELFF. The DNA for the CDR3 is TGTGCCAGCAGCTTACAGCGAAGGGGATCCGGGGAGCTGTTTTTT.

The chain is built from TRBV6-4 and TRBJ1-2; D gene uncertain. There are 14 residues in the CDR3. Germline V gene lookup returns CDR1 MRHNA and CDR2 SNTAGT. Trimming took 4 bases from V and 4 from J, leaving 13 bases between them. The CDR3 spells CASSGGPSPYGYTF. The CDR3 region has the DNA TGTGCCAGCAGTGGCGGGCCGAGTCCCTATGGCTACACCTTC.

V and J are TRBV30 and TRBJ1-6; tentative D call: TRBD1 (6 bases). The CDR3 totals 14 residues. The V and J ends lost 2 bases and 6 bases respectively, with 11 bases between them. CDR1 and CDR2 (germline): GTSNPN, SVGIG (reference sequence). The CDR3 bases are TGTGCCTGGAGTTTCGACAGGATTAATTCACCCCTCCACTTT. This sequence encodes CAWSFDRINSPLHF. The complete variable domain, with remaining parts taken from reference TRBV30 and TRBJ1-6, reads SQTIHQWPATLVQPVGSPLSLECTVEGTSNPNLYWYRQAAGRGLQLLFYSVGIGQISSEVPQNLSASRPQDRQFILSSKKLLLSDSGFYLCAWSFDRINSPLHFGNGTRLTVT.

This clone came up a few times. The chain's CDR3 is CASSPGQGRREAFF. For the CDR3, the DNA is TGTGCCAGCAGTCCGGGACAGGGGCGGCGTGAAGCTTTCTTT. This chain connects TRBV27 to TRBJ1-1; 10 nucleotides align to TRBD1. The CDR3 has 14 amino acids. In germline, CDR1 is MNHEY, CDR2 SMNVEV (reference sequence). V shed 5 bases and J 7 bases; nucleotides not matched to a gene: 7.

This chain uses TRBV6-5 with TRBJ1-2; possible D gene TRBD1, 6 bases. V dropped 6 bases and J dropped 12 bases, with 17 bases sitting between them. The CDR3 spans 12 residues. Germline V CDR1 and CDR2: MNHEY, SVGAGI. The CDR3 coding sequence is TGTGCCAGCAGCCTCTCGGGGGGGGCAGACACCTTC. As protein: CASSLSGGADTF.

V is TRBV5-4 and J is TRBJ1-4; D might be TRBD1 (5 bases). The germline V and J ends were trimmed by 1 base and 5 bases, with 12 bases remaining between them. This CDR3 contains 15 residues. Germline V gene lookup returns CDR1 SGHNT and CDR2 YYREEE (reference sequence). CDR3 in DNA: TGTGCCAGCAGCTTGATGGCGGGGGGAAATGAAAAACTGTTTTTT. This encodes CASSLMAGGNEKLFF.

This rearrangement joins TRBV28 to TRBJ2-1; 8 bases fit TRBD2. The CDR3 covers 14 residues. V lost 5 bases, J lost 9 bases, and 9 bases stayed unmatched. Germline V gives CDR1 MDHEN, CDR2 SYDVKM. CDR3 nucleotides: TGTGCCAGCAGTACAACGGGGGGGCCGGTTGAGCAGTTCTTC. It translates to CASSTTGGPVEQFF.

V usage is TRBV5-1 and J usage is TRBJ2-2; no clear D. There are 15 residues in the CDR3. Germline CDR1 SGHRS, CDR2 YFSETQ. V lost 4 bases to trimming and J lost 3 bases, with 13 bases between them. In nucleotides, the CDR3 is TGCGCCAGCAGCAAAGGTAACCGGGACACCGGGGAGCTGTTTTTT. It codes for CASSKGNRDTGELFF.